These T cell receptor beta chains were read from a single sample in a study of blood T cell repertoires in COVID-19. The assay was immunoSEQ multiplex PCR, and TCRdb's table has in-frame clones only and misses some. This sample yields around 99,000 clones, of which around 80% are seen a single time; 8% to 9% belongs to the top ten. The sequenced sample was peripheral blood. The receptors derive from a man in his forties or fifties who had recovered from COVID-19. Each CDR3 is given with its conserved first and last residue.

V gene	J gene	CDR3 protein
TRBV19	TRBJ1-4	CASSMGQGTNEKLFF
TRBV2	TRBJ1-2	CASIPGQGWYGYTF
TRBV5-4	TRBJ1-2	CASSLGTGAIYGYTF
TRBV10-3	TRBJ1-2	CAIGGYTGNYGYTF
TRBV12-3/TRBV12-4	TRBJ2-1	CASSFAGPGEQFF
TRBV30	TRBJ1-2	CAWTGTGYGYTF
TRBV5-4	TRBJ2-7	CASSKEGPHDEQYF
TRBV25-1	TRBJ2-7	CASSDRTGASYEQYF
TRBV28	TRBJ1-6	CASSLGGFPYNSPLHF
TRBV3-1/TRBV3-2	TRBJ1-1	CASSQQGAIQNTEAFF
TRBV10-3	TRBJ2-5	CAISDRGGSRETQYF
TRBV12-3/TRBV12-4	TRBJ1-2	CASSLYRAGYTF
TRBV5-1	TRBJ1-5	CASSLEGTGPNQPQHF
TRBV7-9	TRBJ2-5	CASSVLREETQYF
TRBV6-5	TRBJ1-5	CASSPGRESNQPQHF
TRBV3-1/TRBV3-2	TRBJ2-3	CASSQGGLASTDTQYF
TRBV10-3	TRBJ2-7	CAISESATGSYEQYF
TRBV4-2	TRBJ2-5	CASSSKETQYF
TRBV4-2	TRBJ2-1	CASSQEYSGRGGYNEQFF
TRBV7-3	TRBJ2-2	CASSPLGQSTGELFF
TRBV6-5	TRBJ2-1	CASSSGATSGSYEQFF
TRBV5-1	TRBJ1-1	CASSLGPGGNTEAFF